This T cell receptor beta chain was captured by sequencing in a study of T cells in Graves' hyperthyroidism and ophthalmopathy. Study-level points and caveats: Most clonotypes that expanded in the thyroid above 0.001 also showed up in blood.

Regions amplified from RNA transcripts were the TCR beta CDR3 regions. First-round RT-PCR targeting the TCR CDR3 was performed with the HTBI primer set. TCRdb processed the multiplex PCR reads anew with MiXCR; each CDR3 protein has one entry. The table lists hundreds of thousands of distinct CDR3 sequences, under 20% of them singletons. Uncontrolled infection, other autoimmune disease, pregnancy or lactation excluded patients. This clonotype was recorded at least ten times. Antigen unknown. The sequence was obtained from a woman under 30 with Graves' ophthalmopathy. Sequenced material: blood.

The CDR3 is CASSPRELGLVAKNIQYF. In DNA, the CDR3 is TGTGCCAGCAGTCCGCGGGAACTTGGTCTAGTAGCCAAAAACATTCAGTACTTC. The J gene is TRBJ2-4, the V gene TRBV28; a weak D match, TRBD2 (6 bases). The V end lost 5 bases, the J end lost 0 bases, and 20 bases lay between the germline ends. Looked up from germline, CDR1 is MDHEN and CDR2 is SYDVKM. There are 18 residues in the CDR3.